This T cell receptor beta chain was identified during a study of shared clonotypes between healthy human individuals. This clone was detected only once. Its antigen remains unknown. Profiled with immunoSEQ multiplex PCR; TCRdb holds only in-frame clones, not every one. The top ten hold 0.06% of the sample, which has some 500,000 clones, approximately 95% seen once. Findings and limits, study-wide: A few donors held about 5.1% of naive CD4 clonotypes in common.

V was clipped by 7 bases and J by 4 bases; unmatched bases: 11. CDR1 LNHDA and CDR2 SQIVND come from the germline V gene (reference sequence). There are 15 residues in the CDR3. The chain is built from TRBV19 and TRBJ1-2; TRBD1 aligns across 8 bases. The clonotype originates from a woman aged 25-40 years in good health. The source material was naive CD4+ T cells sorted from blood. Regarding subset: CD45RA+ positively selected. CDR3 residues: CASTRPGQGAYGYTF. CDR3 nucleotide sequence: TGTGCCAGTACCCGCCCCGGACAGGGAGCCTATGGCTACACCTTC.